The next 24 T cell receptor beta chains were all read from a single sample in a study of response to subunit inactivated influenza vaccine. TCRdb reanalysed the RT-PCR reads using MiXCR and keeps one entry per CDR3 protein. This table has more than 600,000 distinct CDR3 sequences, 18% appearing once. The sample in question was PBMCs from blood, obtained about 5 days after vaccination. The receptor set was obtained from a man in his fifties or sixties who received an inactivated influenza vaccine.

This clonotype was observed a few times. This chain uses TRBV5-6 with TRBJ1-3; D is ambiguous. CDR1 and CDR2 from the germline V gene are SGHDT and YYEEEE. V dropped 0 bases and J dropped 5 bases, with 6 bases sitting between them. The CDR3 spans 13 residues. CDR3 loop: CASSLDRRNTIYF. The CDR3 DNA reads TGTGCCAGCAGCTTGGACAGAAGAAACACCATATATTTT.

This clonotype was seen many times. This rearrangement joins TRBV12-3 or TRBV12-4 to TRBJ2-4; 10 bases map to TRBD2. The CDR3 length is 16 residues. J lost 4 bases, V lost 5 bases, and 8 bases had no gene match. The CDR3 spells CASSPGLAGEKNIQYF. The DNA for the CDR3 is TGTGCCAGCAGTCCTGGCCTAGCGGGGGAGAAAAACATTCAGTACTTC.

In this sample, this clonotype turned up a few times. CDR3 DNA: TGCAGTGCTCAAGCGGACGGACTTAGCAATCAGCCCCAGCATTTT. It codes for CSAQADGLSNQPQHF. The rearrangement links TRBV20-1 to TRBJ1-5; D call uncertain. The CDR3 runs to 15 residues. Germline assignment: CDR1 DFQATT and CDR2 SNEGSKA (reference sequence). V was shortened by 5 bases and J by 0 bases, with 14 bases between the two germline ends.

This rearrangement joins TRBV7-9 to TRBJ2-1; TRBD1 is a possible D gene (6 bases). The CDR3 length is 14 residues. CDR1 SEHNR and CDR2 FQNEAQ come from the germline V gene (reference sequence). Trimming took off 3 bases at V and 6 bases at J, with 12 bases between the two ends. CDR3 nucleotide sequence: TGTGCCAGCAGCTTGCTTGGACAGATCAATGAGCAGTTCTTC. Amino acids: CASSLLGQINEQFF.

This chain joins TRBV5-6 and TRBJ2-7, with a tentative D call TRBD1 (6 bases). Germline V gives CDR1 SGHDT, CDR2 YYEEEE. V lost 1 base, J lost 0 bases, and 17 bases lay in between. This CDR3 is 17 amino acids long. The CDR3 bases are TGTGCCAGCAGCTTGAGGCGCAGGGGCCCTAACTCCTACGAGCAGTACTTC. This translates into CASSLRRRGPNSYEQYF.

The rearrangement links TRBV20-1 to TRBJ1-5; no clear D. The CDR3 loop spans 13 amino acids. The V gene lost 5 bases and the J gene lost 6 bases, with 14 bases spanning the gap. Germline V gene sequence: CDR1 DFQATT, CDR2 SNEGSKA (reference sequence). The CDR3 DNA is TGCAGTGCTTCCCCGGGGTACGGTCAGCCCCAGCATTTT. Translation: CSASPGYGQPQHF.

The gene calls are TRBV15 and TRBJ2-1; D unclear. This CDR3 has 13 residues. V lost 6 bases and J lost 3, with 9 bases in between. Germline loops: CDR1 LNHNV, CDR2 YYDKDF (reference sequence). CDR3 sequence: CATSLVGYNEQFF. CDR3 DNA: TGTGCCACCAGTCTGGTGGGCTACAATGAGCAGTTCTTC.

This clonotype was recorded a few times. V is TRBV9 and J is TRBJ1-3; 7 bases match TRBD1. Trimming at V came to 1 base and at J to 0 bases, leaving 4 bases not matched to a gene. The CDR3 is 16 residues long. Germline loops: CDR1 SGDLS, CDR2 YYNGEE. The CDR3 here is CASSVSTGSSGNTIYF. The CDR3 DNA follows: TGTGCCAGCAGCGTATCGACAGGGAGCTCTGGAAACACCATATATTTT.

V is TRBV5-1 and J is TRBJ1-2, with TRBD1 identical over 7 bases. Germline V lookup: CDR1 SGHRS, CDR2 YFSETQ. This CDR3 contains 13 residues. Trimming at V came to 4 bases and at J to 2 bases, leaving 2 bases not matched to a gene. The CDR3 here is CASSMGQNYGYTF. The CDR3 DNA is TGCGCCAGCAGCATGGGACAGAACTATGGCTACACCTTC.

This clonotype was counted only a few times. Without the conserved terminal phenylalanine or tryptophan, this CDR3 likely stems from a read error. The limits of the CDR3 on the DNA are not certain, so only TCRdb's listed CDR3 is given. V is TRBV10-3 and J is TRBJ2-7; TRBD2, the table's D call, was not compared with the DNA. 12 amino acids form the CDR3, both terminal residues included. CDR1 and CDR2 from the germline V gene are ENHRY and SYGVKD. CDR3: CAISEGLAGPYL.

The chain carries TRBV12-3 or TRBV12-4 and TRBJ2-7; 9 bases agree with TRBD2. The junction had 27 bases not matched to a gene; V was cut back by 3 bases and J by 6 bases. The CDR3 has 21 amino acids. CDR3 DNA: TGTGCCAGCAGTTTTTTGGGCAGGGGGGTTCGTTTAGCGGGAGAAGAATTCGAGCAGTACTTC. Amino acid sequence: CASSFLGRGVRLAGEEFEQYF.

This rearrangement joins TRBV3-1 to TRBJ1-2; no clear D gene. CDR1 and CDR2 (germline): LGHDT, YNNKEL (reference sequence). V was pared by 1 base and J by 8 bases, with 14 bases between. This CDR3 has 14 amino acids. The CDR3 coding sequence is TGTGCCAGCAGCCAAGCCCCCCATGGGGAAGGCTACACCTTC. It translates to CASSQAPHGEGYTF.

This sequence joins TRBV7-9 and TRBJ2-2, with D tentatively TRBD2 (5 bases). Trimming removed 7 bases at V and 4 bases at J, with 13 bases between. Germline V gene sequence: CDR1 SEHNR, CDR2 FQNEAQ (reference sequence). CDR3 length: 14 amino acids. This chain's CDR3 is CASTPIRGTGELFF. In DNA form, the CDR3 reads TGTGCCAGCACCCCGATTCGGGGCACCGGGGAGCTGTTTTTT.

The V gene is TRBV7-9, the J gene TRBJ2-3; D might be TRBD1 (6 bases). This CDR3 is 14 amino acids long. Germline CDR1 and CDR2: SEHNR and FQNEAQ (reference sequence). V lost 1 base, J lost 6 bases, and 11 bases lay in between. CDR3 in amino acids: CASSLVQGRDTQYF. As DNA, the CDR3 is TGTGCCAGCAGCTTAGTGCAGGGGCGGGATACGCAGTATTTT.

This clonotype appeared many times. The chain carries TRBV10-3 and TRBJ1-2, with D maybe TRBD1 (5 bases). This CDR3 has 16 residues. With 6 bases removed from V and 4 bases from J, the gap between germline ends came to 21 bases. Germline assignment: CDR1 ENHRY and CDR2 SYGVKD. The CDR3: CAIRTLTAVTGYGYTF. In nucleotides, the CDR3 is TGTGCCATCAGGACTTTGACAGCCGTCACTGGCTATGGCTACACCTTC.

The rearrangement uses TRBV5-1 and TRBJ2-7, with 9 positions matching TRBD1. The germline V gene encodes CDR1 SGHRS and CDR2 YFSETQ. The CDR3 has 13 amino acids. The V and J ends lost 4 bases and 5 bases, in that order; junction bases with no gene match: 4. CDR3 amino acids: CASSTQGADEQYF. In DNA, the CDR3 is TGCGCCAGCAGCACACAGGGGGCCGACGAGCAGTACTTC.

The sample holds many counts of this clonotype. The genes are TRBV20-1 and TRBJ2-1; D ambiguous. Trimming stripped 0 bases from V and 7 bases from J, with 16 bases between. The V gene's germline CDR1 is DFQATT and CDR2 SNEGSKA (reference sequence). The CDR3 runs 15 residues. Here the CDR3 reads CSARESARPTNEQFF. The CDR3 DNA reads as TGCAGTGCTAGAGAGTCTGCCCGCCCCACTAATGAGCAGTTCTTC.

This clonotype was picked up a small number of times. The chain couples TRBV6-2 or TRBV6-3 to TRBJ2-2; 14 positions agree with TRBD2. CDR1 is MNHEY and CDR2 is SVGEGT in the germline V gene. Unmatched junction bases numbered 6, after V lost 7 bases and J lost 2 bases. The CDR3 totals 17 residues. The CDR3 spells CASTGTSGGYNTGELFF. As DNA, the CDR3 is TGTGCCAGCACCGGGACTAGCGGGGGATATAACACCGGGGAGCTGTTTTTT.

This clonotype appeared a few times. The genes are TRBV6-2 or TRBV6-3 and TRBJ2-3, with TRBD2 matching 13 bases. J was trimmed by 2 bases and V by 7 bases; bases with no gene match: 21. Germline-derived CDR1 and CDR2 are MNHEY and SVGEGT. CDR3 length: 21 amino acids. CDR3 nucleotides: TGTGCCAGCATTCTTAATGCCGGGACTAGCGGGACGAACCCCCTCACAGATACGCAGTATTTT. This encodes CASILNAGTSGTNPLTDTQYF.

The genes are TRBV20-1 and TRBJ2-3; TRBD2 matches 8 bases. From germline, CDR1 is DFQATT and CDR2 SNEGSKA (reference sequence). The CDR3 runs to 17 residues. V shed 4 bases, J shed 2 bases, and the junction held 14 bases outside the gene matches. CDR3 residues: CSATRYAPGLVTDTQYF. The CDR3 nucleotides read TGCAGTGCTACCCGCTACGCTCCGGGACTAGTCACAGATACGCAGTATTTT.

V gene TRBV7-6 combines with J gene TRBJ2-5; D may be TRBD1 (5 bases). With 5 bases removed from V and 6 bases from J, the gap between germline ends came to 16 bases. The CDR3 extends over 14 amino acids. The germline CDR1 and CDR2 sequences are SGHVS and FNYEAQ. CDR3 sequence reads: CASSVQASEKTQYF. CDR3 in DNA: TGTGCCAGCAGCGTACAGGCGTCTGAAAAGACCCAGTACTTC.

In DNA form, the CDR3 reads TGCGCCAGCAGCCAACCCATCCGGGACAGGGCCAATGAGCAGTTCTTC. As protein: CASSQPIRDRANEQFF. This chain uses TRBV4-1 with TRBJ2-1, with TRBD1 matching over 9 bases. This CDR3 has 16 residues. V was pared by 2 bases and J by 6 bases, with 8 bases of the junction left unmatched. The germline V gene has CDR1 MGHRA and CDR2 YSYEKL.

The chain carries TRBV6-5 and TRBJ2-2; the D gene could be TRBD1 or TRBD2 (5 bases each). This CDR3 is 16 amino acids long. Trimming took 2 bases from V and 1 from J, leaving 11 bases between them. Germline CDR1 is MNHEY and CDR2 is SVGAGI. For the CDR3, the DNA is TGTGCCAGCAGTTACGCCGGGACGGGGAACACCGGGGAGCTGTTTTTT. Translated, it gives CASSYAGTGNTGELFF.

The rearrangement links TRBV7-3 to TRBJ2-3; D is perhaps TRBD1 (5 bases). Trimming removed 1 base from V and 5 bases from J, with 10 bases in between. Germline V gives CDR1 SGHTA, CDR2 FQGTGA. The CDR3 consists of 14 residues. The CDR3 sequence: CASSLRTQQDTQYF. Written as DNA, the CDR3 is TGTGCCAGCAGCTTAAGGACACAACAAGATACGCAGTATTTT.